This T cell receptor (beta chain) was identified during a study of blood T cell repertoires in COVID-19. Study context: The study drew acute and convalescent COVID-19 samples from the United States, Italy and Spain. Sample material is recorded as cDNA or gDNA derived from T cells, B-cell-depleted T cells, or PBMCs.

Sequencing used immunoSEQ multiplex PCR; TCRdb keeps in-frame clones, though not all of them. This table has roughly 140,000 clones, 70% to 90% appearing once. Germline loops: CDR1 MRHNA, CDR2 SNTAGT. J was trimmed by 3 bases and V by 0 bases; bases with no gene match: 4. The CDR3 extends over 16 amino acids. The sample comprised peripheral blood. This receptor was obtained from a man aged 65 to 85 with acute or convalescent COVID-19. The chain is built from TRBV6-4 and TRBJ2-3, with TRBD2 matching over 9 bases. The CDR3 DNA reads TGTGCCAGCAGTGACTCCGCCCTAGCGGGGACAGATACGCAGTATTTT. Translation gives CASSDSALAGTDTQYF.